Presented here are 4 T cell receptor beta chains from one specimen sequenced in a study of control samples from healthy donors and cancer patients. Data came from immunoSEQ multiplex PCR; TCRdb stores just in-frame clones and leaves some out. The table shows tens of thousands of clones, with about 80% occurring only once. Input material: blood. The receptors were gathered from a man between 65 and 79 years old in good health.

The chain carries TRBV5-1 and TRBJ2-3; TRBD2 matches at 7 bases. The CDR3 has 16 residues. Germline CDR1 SGHRS, CDR2 YFSETQ. The trim removed 4 bases at V and 6 bases at J, leaving 14 bases unmatched. The CDR3 region is CASSAGISGWEDTQYF. The CDR3 DNA reads as TGCGCCAGCAGCGCAGGGATTAGCGGGTGGGAGGATACGCAGTATTTT.

The V call is TRBV30, the J call TRBJ2-1; TRBD1 aligns across 10 bases. V lost 1 base to trimming and J lost 13 bases; unmatched junction nucleotides: 25. Germline CDR1 and CDR2: GTSNPN and SVGIG (reference sequence). The CDR3 is 19 amino acids. The CDR3 DNA follows: TGTGCCTGGAGTGATGACAGGGGGCGGTTTTTTGGATCCCCACGCCTTCAGTTCTTC. It encodes CAWSDDRGRFFGSPRLQFF.

The chain recombines TRBV5-1 with TRBJ2-5; 8 bases agree with TRBD1. The CDR3 is made up of 16 amino acids. CDR1 and CDR2 (germline): SGHRS, YFSETQ. Trimming cost V 4 bases and J 5 bases; bases outside gene matches: 13. CDR3 protein: CASSLRTGKVWETQYF. In nucleotides, the CDR3 is TGCGCCAGCAGCCTCCGGACAGGGAAGGTTTGGGAGACCCAGTACTTC.

This chain uses TRBV19 with TRBJ1-1; D call uncertain. The V gene's germline CDR1 is LNHDA and CDR2 SQIVND (reference sequence). CDR3 length: 14 amino acids. V was trimmed by 6 bases and J by 1 base, leaving 12 bases between them. The CDR3 spells CASRRQTKNTEAFF. The CDR3 nucleotides read TGTGCCAGTAGGAGACAAACCAAGAACACTGAAGCTTTCTTT.